This TCR beta chain was observed in a study of T-cell memory formation after mild COVID-19. TCRdb processed the 5' RACE reads anew with MiXCR; each CDR3 protein has one entry. Found here are just over 200,000 distinct CDR3 sequences, 9.5% to 10% of them singletons; the top ten hold roughly 4%. The germline CDR1 and CDR2 sequences are SGHRS and YFSETQ. The CDR3 has 14 amino acids. V was trimmed by 3 bases and J by 4 bases, leaving 13 bases between them. The source material was PBMCs or a T cell subset sorted from them (not recorded which). This clonotype was sampled from a man between 18 and 35 years old who had mild COVID-19 (a few samples of this study predate the infection). Cell type and time point are not known. The chain has TRBV5-1 and TRBJ1-1, with D possibly being TRBD1 (6 bases). CDR3 protein: CASSWGASGTEAFF. CDR3 bases: TGCGCCAGCAGCTGGGGGGCTTCGGGCACTGAAGCTTTCTTT.